These T cell receptor beta chains were read from a single sample in a study of blood T cell repertoires in COVID-19. TCRdb's copy holds only in-frame clones and misses some; the assay was immunoSEQ multiplex PCR. Of hundreds of thousands of clones in the sample, over 75% are singletons; the top ten hold about 14%. Input material: peripheral blood. All receptors come from a human donor in a cohort sampled during active COVID-19. CDR3s include the opening cysteine and the closing phenylalanine or tryptophan. Each record gives: CDR3 protein, CDR3 DNA, clone size, D gene, CDR3 length, V gene, J gene. D genes are given only for firm matches. Size is stated for part of the rows, as once, few or many counts, or as a class when the clone is expanded.

CDR3: CASSSQPRGTDTQYF
DNA: TGTGCCAGCAGCTCGCAACCGAGGGGCACAGATACGCAGTATTTT
size: NA
D: NA
length: 15
V: TRBV7-2
J: TRBJ2-3

CDR3: CASSPATSTSNYGYTF
DNA: TGTGCCAGCAGCCCCGCTACCTCCACTTCGAACTATGGCTACACCTTC
size: NA
D: NA
length: 16
V: TRBV7-9
J: TRBJ1-2

CDR3: CASSSPVQGMDGYTF
DNA: TGTGCCAGCAGTTCCCCGGTTCAGGGGATGGATGGCTACACCTTC
size: NA
D: NA
length: 15
V: TRBV6-6
J: TRBJ1-2

CDR3: CASSLGTSGESSYEQYF
DNA: TGTGCCAGCAGCCTCGGGACTAGCGGAGAGAGCTCCTACGAGCAGTACTTC
size: NA
D: TRBD2
length: 17
V: TRBV4-2
J: TRBJ2-7

CDR3: CASSYGPGELFF
DNA: TGTGCCAGCAGTTACGGTCCTGGGGAGCTGTTTTTT
size: NA
D: NA
length: 12
V: TRBV12-3/TRBV12-4
J: TRBJ2-2

CDR3: CASSSRQGGTDTQYF
DNA: TGCGCCAGCAGCTCCCGACAGGGAGGCACAGATACGCAGTATTTT
size: NA
D: TRBD1
length: 15
V: TRBV5-1
J: TRBJ2-3

CDR3: CASSIDGRGGLESEQFF
DNA: TGTGCCAGTAGTATAGATGGCAGGGGGGGACTAGAGAGTGAGCAGTTCTTC
size: NA
D: NA
length: 17
V: TRBV19
J: TRBJ2-1

CDR3: CASSQGFGRLEQFF
DNA: TGTGCCAGCAGCCAAGGGTTCGGGAGGCTTGAGCAGTTCTTC
size: few
D: TRBD2
length: 14
V: TRBV3-1/TRBV3-2
J: TRBJ2-1

CDR3: CASSYSGQGGGYTF
DNA: TGTGCCAGCAGTTACTCCGGACAGGGAGGTGGCTACACCTTC
size: NA
D: TRBD1
length: 14
V: TRBV6-5
J: TRBJ1-2

CDR3: CASSPRSPPSSVWGTDTQYF
DNA: TGTGCCAGCAGCCCCAGGTCTCCTCCAAGCTCCGTATGGGGCACAGATACGCAGTATTTT
size: once
D: NA
length: 20
V: TRBV6-6
J: TRBJ2-3